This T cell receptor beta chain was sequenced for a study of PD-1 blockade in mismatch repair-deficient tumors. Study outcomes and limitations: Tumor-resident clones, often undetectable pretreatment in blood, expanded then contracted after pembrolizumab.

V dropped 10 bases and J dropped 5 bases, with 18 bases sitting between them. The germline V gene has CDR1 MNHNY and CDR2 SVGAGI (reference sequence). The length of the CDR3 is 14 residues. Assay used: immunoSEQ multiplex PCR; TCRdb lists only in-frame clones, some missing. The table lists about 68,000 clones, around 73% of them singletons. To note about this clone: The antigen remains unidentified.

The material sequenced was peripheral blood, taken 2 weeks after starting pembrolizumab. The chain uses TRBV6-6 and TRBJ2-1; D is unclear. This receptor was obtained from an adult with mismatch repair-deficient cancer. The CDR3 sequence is CATRRGTNNNEQFF. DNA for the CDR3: TGTGCCACCCGACGCGGAACCAATAACAATGAGCAGTTCTTC.